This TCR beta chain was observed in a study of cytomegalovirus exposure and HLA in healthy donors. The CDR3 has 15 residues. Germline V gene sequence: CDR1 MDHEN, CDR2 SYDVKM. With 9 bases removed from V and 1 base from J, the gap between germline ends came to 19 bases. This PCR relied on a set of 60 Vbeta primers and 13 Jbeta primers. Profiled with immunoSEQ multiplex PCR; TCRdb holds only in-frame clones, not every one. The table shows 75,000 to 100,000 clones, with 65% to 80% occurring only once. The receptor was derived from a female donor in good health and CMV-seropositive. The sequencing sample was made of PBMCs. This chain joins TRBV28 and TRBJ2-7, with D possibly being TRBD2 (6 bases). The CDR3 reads CASGGGAPGSYEQYF. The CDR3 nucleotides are TGTGCCAGTGGAGGAGGGGCGCCGGGATCCTACGAGCAGTACTTC.